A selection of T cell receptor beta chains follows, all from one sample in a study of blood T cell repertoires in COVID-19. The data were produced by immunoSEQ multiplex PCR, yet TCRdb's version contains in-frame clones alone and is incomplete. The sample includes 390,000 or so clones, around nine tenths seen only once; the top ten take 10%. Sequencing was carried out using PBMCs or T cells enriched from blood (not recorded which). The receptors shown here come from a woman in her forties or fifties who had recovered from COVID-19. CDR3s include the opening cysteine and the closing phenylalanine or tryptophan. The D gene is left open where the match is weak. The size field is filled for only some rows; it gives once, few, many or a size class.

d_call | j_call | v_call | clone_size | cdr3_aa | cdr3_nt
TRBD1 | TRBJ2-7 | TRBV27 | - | CASSFRDSTHEQYF | TGTGCCAGCAGTTTCCGGGACAGTACCCACGAGCAGTACTTC
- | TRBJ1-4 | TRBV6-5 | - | CATAGAVEKLFF | TGTGCCACAGCAGGGGCGGTTGAAAAACTGTTTTTT
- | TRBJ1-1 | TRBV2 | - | CASSPHREFGEMDTEAFF | TGTGCCAGCAGTCCGCACAGGGAATTCGGCGAAATGGACACTGAAGCTTTCTTT
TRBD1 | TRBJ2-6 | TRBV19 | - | CASSSRTGPRSGANVLTF | TGTGCCAGTAGTTCGAGGACAGGGCCCCGGTCTGGGGCCAACGTCCTGACTTTC
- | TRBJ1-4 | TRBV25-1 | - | CASRAGGSNEKLFF | TGTGCCAGCAGGGCGGGGGGCTCTAATGAAAAACTGTTTTTT
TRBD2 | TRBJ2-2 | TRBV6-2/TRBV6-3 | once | CASSYGGGNTGELFF | TGTGCCAGCAGTTACGGGGGGGGTAACACCGGGGAGCTGTTTTTT
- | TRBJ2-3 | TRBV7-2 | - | CASSPDSSTDTQYF | TGTGCCAGCAGCCCGGACTCAAGCACAGATACGCAGTATTTT
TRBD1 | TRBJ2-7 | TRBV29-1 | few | CSAWDRGPGEQYF | TGCAGCGCCTGGGACAGGGGGCCGGGGGAGCAGTACTTC
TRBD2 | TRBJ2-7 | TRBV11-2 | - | CASSLGLAGGPYEQYF | TGTGCCAGCAGCCTGGGACTAGCGGGGGGGCCTTACGAGCAGTACTTC
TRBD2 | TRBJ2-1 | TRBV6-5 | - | CASKLAGGRYNEQFF | TGTGCCAGCAAGCTAGCGGGGGGGCGCTACAATGAGCAGTTCTTC
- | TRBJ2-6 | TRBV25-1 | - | CASSESGRSVSGANVLTF | TGTGCCAGCAGTGAATCTGGCAGGTCTGTCTCTGGGGCCAACGTCCTGACTTTC
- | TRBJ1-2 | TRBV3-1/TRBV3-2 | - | CASSRQDLLGYTF | TGTGCCAGCAGCCGACAGGATTTGTTGGGCTACACCTTC
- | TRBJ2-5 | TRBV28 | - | CASSRGRGLMGETQYF | TGTGCCAGCAGTCGCGGAAGGGGTTTAATGGGGGAGACCCAGTACTTC
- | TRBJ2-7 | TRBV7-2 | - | CASSPREDSYEQYF | TGTGCCAGCAGCCCTCGTGAGGACTCCTACGAGCAGTACTTC
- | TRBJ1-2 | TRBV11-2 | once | CASSYTPGQGEGYTF | TGTGCCAGCAGCTATACACCCGGGCAGGGTGAAGGCTACACCTTC
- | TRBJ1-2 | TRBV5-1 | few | CASADSVTSGTEYGYTF | TGCGCCAGCGCGGACTCAGTCACAAGCGGGACTGAGTATGGCTACACCTTC
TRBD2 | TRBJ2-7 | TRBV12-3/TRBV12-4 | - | CASSQGTSAEQYF | TGTGCCAGCAGTCAGGGGACTAGCGCCGAGCAGTACTTC
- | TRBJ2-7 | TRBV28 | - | CASSLNPIGVLEQYF | TGTGCCAGCAGTTTAAATCCTATCGGGGTTCTCGAGCAGTACTTC
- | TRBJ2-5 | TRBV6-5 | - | CASRKSGVETQYF | TGTGCCAGCAGGAAGTCGGGTGTGGAGACCCAGTACTTC
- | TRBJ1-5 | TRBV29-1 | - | CSVVTGLSNQPQHF | TGCAGCGTAGTTACAGGGCTGAGCAATCAGCCCCAGCATTTT
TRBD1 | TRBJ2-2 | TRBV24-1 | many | CATSETGGSGELFF | TGTGCCACCAGTGAGACAGGGGGCAGCGGGGAGCTGTTTTTT
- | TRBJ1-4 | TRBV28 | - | CASSSTGRNEKLFF | TGTGCCAGCAGCTCGACAGGACGTAATGAAAAACTGTTTTTT